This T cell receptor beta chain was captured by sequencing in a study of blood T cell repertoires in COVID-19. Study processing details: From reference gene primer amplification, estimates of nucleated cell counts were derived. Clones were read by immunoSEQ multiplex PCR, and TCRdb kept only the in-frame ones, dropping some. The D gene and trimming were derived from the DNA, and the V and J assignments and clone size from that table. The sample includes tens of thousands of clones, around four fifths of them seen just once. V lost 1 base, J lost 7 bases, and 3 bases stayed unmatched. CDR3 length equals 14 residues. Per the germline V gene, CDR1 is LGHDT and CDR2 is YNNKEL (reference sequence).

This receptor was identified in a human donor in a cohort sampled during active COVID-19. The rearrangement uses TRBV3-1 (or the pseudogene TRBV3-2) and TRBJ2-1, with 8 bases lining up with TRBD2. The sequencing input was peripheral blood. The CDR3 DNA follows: TGTGCCAGCAGCCAAGGGACTAGCAATAATGAGCAGTTCTTC. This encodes CASSQGTSNNEQFF.